This T cell receptor beta chain is drawn from a study of T cells after yellow fever vaccination. TCRdb used MiXCR to reprocess the 5' RACE reads, holding one entry per CDR3 protein. This sample carries 600,000 to 750,000 distinct CDR3 sequences, 12% of them seen once, and the ten largest clones take more than 13%. As to this clonotype: Antigen specificity is unknown.

Study observations and caveats: The study noted that FACS-sorted repertoires could contain abundant clonotypes contaminating from the bulk population. A minor fraction of clonotypes spanned both CD4 and CD8 compartments.

The specimen was PBMCs, collected on the day of the yellow fever booster vaccination. The receptor comes from a young man who received the YFV17D yellow fever vaccine.

The CDR3 sequence is CSARPPSGANVLTF. CDR3 nucleotides: TGCAGTGCTAGACCACCCTCTGGGGCCAACGTCCTGACTTTC. This chain connects TRBV20-1 to TRBJ2-6; D unresolved. Germline lookup yields CDR1 DFQATT and CDR2 SNEGSKA (reference sequence). The CDR3 loop spans 14 amino acids. Trimming removed 2 bases at V and 0 bases at J, with 5 bases between.